The sequence of this T cell receptor beta chain was determined in a study of human T cells and chemical hapten exposure. This clonotype was seen only a few times. The library gave individual cDNA molecules unique molecular identifiers. TCRdb itself ran the RACE reads through MiXCR, one entry per CDR3 protein. The table includes approximately 90,000 distinct CDR3 sequences, approximately 8.2% detected once. Germline CDR1 is DFQATT and CDR2 is SNEGSKA (reference sequence). V was clipped by 0 bases and J by 2 bases, with 14 bases between them. This CDR3 is 16 amino acids long. Time point specified: healthy volunteer bleed at 2 weeks. Unfractionated whole blood yielded the extracted total RNA.

The specimen sequenced was whole blood. The V call is TRBV20-1, the J call TRBJ2-1; possibly TRBD1 or TRBD2 for D (5 bases each). This sequence was found in a female donor in good health. Some clones in this sample may be carry-over from other donors' samples. CDR3 amino acids: CSARDTRGSTYNEQFF. In DNA form, the CDR3 reads TGCAGTGCTAGAGACACCCGGGGCAGCACCTACAATGAGCAGTTCTTC.